This passage covers 20 T cell receptor beta chains from one sample sequenced in a study of blood T cell repertoires in COVID-19. Produced via immunoSEQ multiplex PCR; TCRdb's table is partial and in-frame only. Of about 98,000 clones listed, 87% are singletons. Sequenced input: peripheral blood. Source of these receptors: a man aged 70 or older with acute or convalescent COVID-19.

The chain links TRBV9 to TRBJ1-2, with a tentative D call TRBD1 (6 bases). Deletions cut 6 bases from V and 4 bases from J, with 25 bases between. The germline V gene encodes CDR1 SGDLS and CDR2 YYNGEE. The CDR3 extends over 17 amino acids. The CDR3 DNA follows: TGTGCCAGCACCCGCCGGGACACCAACTCGTACCTCTATGGCTACACCTTC. Residues: CASTRRDTNSYLYGYTF.

V usage is TRBV19 and J usage is TRBJ1-1; D might be TRBD1 (6 bases). The CDR3 loop spans 13 amino acids. Trimming removed 4 bases from V and 2 bases from J, with 8 bases in between. Germline CDR1 LNHDA, CDR2 SQIVND (reference sequence). CDR3 loop: CASSTGHNTEAFF. For the CDR3, the DNA is TGTGCCAGTAGTACGGGACACAACACTGAAGCTTTCTTT.

The chain joins TRBV7-9 to TRBJ1-1, with 8 bases fitting TRBD1. Germline loops: CDR1 SEHNR, CDR2 FQNEAQ (reference sequence). The V segment lost 7 bases and the J segment 3 bases; nucleotides outside the gene matches: 19. The CDR3 has 18 residues. In DNA, the CDR3 is TGTGCCAGCACCCCCGAATCAGGGGGCCCCCTCCAGGACACTGAAGCTTTCTTT. Amino acids: CASTPESGGPLQDTEAFF.

V is TRBV5-4 and J is TRBJ1-2; D possibly corresponds to TRBD1 (5 bases). Germline V gene lookup returns CDR1 SGHNT and CDR2 YYREEE (reference sequence). V shed 3 bases and J shed 8 bases, with 20 bases lying between them. This CDR3 has 15 amino acids. CDR3 sequence: CASSSSDRGWRGYTF. CDR3 nucleotides: TGTGCCAGCAGCTCATCAGACAGAGGATGGAGAGGCTACACCTTC.

The chain carries TRBV5-1 and TRBJ1-2; a weak D match, TRBD1 (5 bases). There are 14 residues in the CDR3. Germline CDR1 is SGHRS and CDR2 is YFSETQ. V gave up 0 bases and J gave up 6 bases, with 12 bases separating them. The chain's CDR3 is CASSLDSRVDGYTF. CDR3 nucleotides: TGCGCCAGCAGCTTGGATAGCAGGGTGGATGGCTACACCTTC.

The chain uses TRBV5-1 and TRBJ1-3, with D perhaps matching TRBD1 (5 bases). The germline CDR1 and CDR2 sequences are SGHRS and YFSETQ. Trimming removed 0 bases at V and 3 bases at J, with 10 bases between. The CDR3 runs to 15 residues. The CDR3 DNA reads TGCGCCAGCAGCTTGGACAGGATGTATGGAAACACCATATATTTT. This translates into CASSLDRMYGNTIYF.

In this sample, this clone turned up a few times. The chain has TRBV27 and TRBJ1-2; D remains ambiguous. With 4 bases removed from V and 0 bases from J, the gap between germline ends came to 6 bases. This CDR3 is 13 amino acids long. Germline V gene sequence: CDR1 MNHEY, CDR2 SMNVEV (reference sequence). DNA for the CDR3: TGTGCCAGCAGTTCACATACTAACTATGGCTACACCTTC. The encoded protein is CASSSHTNYGYTF.

This chain links TRBV18 with TRBJ1-6, with TRBD1 as a possible D gene (6 bases). Trimming stripped 2 bases from V and 5 bases from J, with 13 bases between. Germline loops: CDR1 KGHSH, CDR2 LQKENI. This CDR3 has 16 residues. CDR3 nucleotides: TGTGCCAGCTCACCAATGGGGACACAGGATAATTCACCCCTCCACTTT. It translates to CASSPMGTQDNSPLHF. Supplemented by reference TRBV18 and TRBJ1-6, the full variable domain reads NAGVMQNPRHLVRRRGQEARLRCSPMKGHSHVYWYRQLPEEGLKFMVYLQKENIIDESGMPKERFSAEFPKEGPSILRIQQVVRGDSAAYFCASSPMGTQDNSPLHFGNGTRLTVT.

The V and J genes are TRBV7-8 and TRBJ2-1; 11 bases fit TRBD2. Germline V gives CDR1 SGHVS, CDR2 FQNEAQ. V lost 3 bases and J lost 7; bases outside the gene matches: 5. The CDR3 runs 15 residues. CDR3 DNA sequence: TGTGCCAGCAGCTTCCTAGCGGGGGGAGGAAATGAGCAGTTCTTC. Protein: CASSFLAGGGNEQFF.

V gene TRBV18 combines with J gene TRBJ1-2; 12 bases agree with TRBD1. The germline V gene encodes CDR1 KGHSH and CDR2 LQKENI. The CDR3 is 17 amino acids. J lost 6 bases, V lost 2 bases, and 10 bases had no gene match. The CDR3 DNA follows: TGTGCCAGCTCACCAGATCGGGACAGGGGGCGAAAGGATGGCTACACCTTC. As protein: CASSPDRDRGRKDGYTF.

V gene TRBV29-1 combines with J gene TRBJ2-1; 10 nucleotides line up with TRBD1. Germline V gene lookup returns CDR1 SQVTM and CDR2 ANQGSEA. The trim removed 6 bases at V and 9 bases at J, leaving 14 bases unmatched. This CDR3 is 15 amino acids long. The CDR3 bases are TGCAGCGTAAACCCCCGGGACAGGGGATTACGTGAGCAGTTCTTC. Translated, it gives CSVNPRDRGLREQFF.

CDR3 DNA: TGTGCCAGCAGCACCCGGGTGTCCGACTATGGCTACACCTTC. Translated: CASSTRVSDYGYTF. V and J are TRBV5-4 and TRBJ1-2; D is ambiguous. V lost 4 bases and J lost 3, with 13 bases in between. There are 14 residues in the CDR3. CDR1 and CDR2 (germline): SGHNT, YYREEE (reference sequence).

The chain links TRBV5-1 to TRBJ2-5; the D gene is possibly TRBD2 (6 bases). The CDR3 spans 15 residues. Germline CDR1 reads SGHRS; CDR2 reads YFSETQ. V lost 4 bases, J lost 5 bases, and 18 bases lay in between. This CDR3 reads CASSGGTLLGETQYF. The CDR3 DNA follows: TGCGCCAGCAGCGGCGGGACTTTACTTGGGGAGACCCAGTACTTC.

V usage is TRBV15 and J usage is TRBJ1-1; D is unresolved. There are 14 residues in the CDR3. The V end was cut by 0 bases, the J end by 7 bases, with 12 bases between. Looked up from germline, CDR1 is LNHNV and CDR2 is YYDKDF (reference sequence). The chain's CDR3 is CATSRDPGSGEAFF. Written as DNA, the CDR3 is TGTGCCACCAGCAGAGATCCGGGTTCTGGTGAAGCTTTCTTT.

This chain links TRBV28 with TRBJ2-7; D might be TRBD2 (7 bases). Trimming removed 6 bases from V and 2 bases from J, with 17 bases in between. CDR1 is MDHEN, CDR2 SYDVKM, per germline. The CDR3 length is 15 residues. The CDR3 is CASRRGRDAPYEQYF. CDR3 DNA: TGTGCCAGCAGAAGGGGGAGGGACGCTCCCTACGAGCAGTACTTC.

This chain joins TRBV11-2 and TRBJ2-2, with 8 positions matching TRBD1. The CDR3 totals 15 residues. The junction had 8 bases not matched to a gene; V was cut back by 5 bases and J by 6 bases. Germline values: CDR1 SGHAT, CDR2 FQNNGV. The CDR3 protein is CASSPQGARAGELFF. Written as DNA, the CDR3 is TGTGCCAGCAGCCCTCAGGGGGCGCGAGCCGGGGAGCTGTTTTTT. The complete variable domain, with remaining parts taken from reference TRBV11-2 and TRBJ2-2, reads EAGVAQSPRYKIIEKRQSVAFWCNPISGHATLYWYQQILGQGPKLLIQFQNNGVVDDSQLPKDRFSAERLKGVDSTLKIQPAKLEDSAVYLCASSPQGARAGELFFGEGSRLTVL.

This clone was seen only a few times. The chain couples TRBV2 to TRBJ1-1; 8 bases are shared with TRBD1. The J segment lost 7 bases and the V segment lost 6 bases, leaving 7 bases of the junction unmatched. Germline CDR1 SNHLY, CDR2 FYNNEI. CDR3 length equals 13 residues. CDR3 loop: CASSVQGANEAFF. The CDR3 bases are TGTGCCAGCAGCGTCCAGGGGGCTAATGAAGCTTTCTTT. The full variable domain, with the rest looked up from reference TRBV2 and TRBJ1-1, is EPEVTQTPSHQVTQMGQEVILRCVPISNHLYFYWYRQILGQKVEFLVSFYNNEISEKSEIFDDQFSVERPDGSNFTLKIRSTKLEDSAMYFCASSVQGANEAFFGQGTRLTVV.

This clone appeared a single time. The CDR3 region is CASRVAVSYNEQFF. Written as DNA, the CDR3 is TGTGCCAGCAGAGTAGCGGTATCCTACAATGAGCAGTTCTTC. V and J are TRBV6-5 and TRBJ2-1; D may be TRBD2 (6 bases). Per the germline V gene, CDR1 is MNHEY and CDR2 is SVGAGI. The V and J ends lost 6 bases and 1 base respectively, with 10 bases between them. There are 14 residues in the CDR3.

This chain connects TRBV29-1 to TRBJ2-7; D is perhaps TRBD2 (6 bases). The CDR3 consists of 11 residues. Germline V gives CDR1 SQVTM, CDR2 ANQGSEA. V was pared by 4 bases and J by 6 bases, with 10 bases between. This CDR3 is CSVVKGGEQYF. CDR3 coding DNA: TGCAGCGTTGTGAAGGGAGGCGAGCAGTACTTC.

This chain connects TRBV28 to TRBJ1-2; D gene unclear. Germline V gene data show CDR1 as MDHEN and CDR2 as SYDVKM. V lost 2 bases and J lost 5, with 9 bases in between. The CDR3 sequence is 13 residues long. The CDR3 here is CASSLTHLYGYTF. DNA of the CDR3: TGTGCCAGCAGTTTAACCCACCTATATGGCTACACCTTC.